Following are 13 T cell receptor beta chains from one sample sequenced in a study of vaccination and CD4 T cells after COVID-19. The treatment: approximately 11-day PBMC culture with coronavirus spike peptide pools or control peptides (ViraFEST assay). No antigen is known for these receptors. The Oncomine TCR Beta short-read assay was applied to DNA of cultured CD4+ T cells. Each CDR3 protein gets one entry after TCRdb re-called the PCR reads with MiXCR. The table lists around 10,000 distinct CDR3 sequences, around a third of them singletons. Specimen: CD4+ T cells from blood, cultured in vitro, collected after SARS-CoV-2 vaccination. Source of these receptors: a human donor who had recovered from COVID-19.

Only a few counts were recorded for this clonotype. The V call is TRBV7-2, the J call TRBJ2-7; D gene unclear. The CDR3 runs 14 residues. Germline CDR1 reads SGHTA; CDR2 reads FQGNSA. Trimming stripped 2 bases from V and 2 bases from J, with 10 bases between. As DNA, the CDR3 is TGTGCCAGCAGCTTATGGGCGGAAACCTACGAGCAGTACTTC. This encodes CASSLWAETYEQYF.

The genes are TRBV7-3 and TRBJ1-5, with D unclear. V was cut by 5 bases and J by 5 bases, with 10 bases left in between. Germline loops: CDR1 SGHTA, CDR2 FQGTGA. The CDR3 covers 13 residues. The CDR3 DNA follows: TGTGCCAGCAGCCTGCGGACGGATCAGCCCCAGCATTTT. Translation: CASSLRTDQPQHF. Full variable domain (remainder filled in from reference TRBV7-3 and TRBJ1-5): GAGVSQTPSNKVTEKGKYVELRCDPISGHTALYWYRQSLGQGPEFLIYFQGTGAADDSGLPNDRFFAVRPEGSVSTLKIQRTERGDSAVYLCASSLRTDQPQHFGDGTRLSIL.

The V gene is TRBV27, the J gene TRBJ1-2, with TRBD1 identical over 8 bases. The V and J ends lost 2 bases and 4 bases, in that order; junction bases with no gene match: 12. This CDR3 comprises 17 residues. The germline gives CDR1 MNHEY, CDR2 SMNVEV (reference sequence). The CDR3 DNA reads as TGTGCCAGCAGTTTACGGGCGACAGGGGTTGGGGGCTATGGCTACACCTTC. It translates to CASSLRATGVGGYGYTF.

The DNA of the CDR3 is TGCAGCGCACAAGGACAGGGTCGGGGTGAAAAACTGTTTTTT. This codes for CSAQGQGRGEKLFF. The chain employs TRBV29-1 and TRBJ1-4; 8 nucleotides align to TRBD1. Germline-derived CDR1 and CDR2 are SQVTM and ANQGSEA. CDR3 length: 14 amino acids. V gave up 7 bases and J gave up 7 bases; unmatched junction bases: 11.

This clonotype was picked up a small number of times. The CDR3 sequence is CASSPYPGVATEAFF. The CDR3 DNA reads as TGTGCCAGCAGCCCATATCCCGGAGTTGCCACTGAAGCTTTCTTT. V usage is TRBV7-2 and J usage is TRBJ1-1; D remains ambiguous. The CDR3 covers 15 residues. V was clipped by 5 bases and J by 4 bases, with 17 bases between them. From germline, CDR1 is SGHTA and CDR2 FQGNSA.

This clonotype was counted once. The rearrangement joins TRBV6-1 to TRBJ2-7, with 14 bases aligning to TRBD2. J lost 2 bases, V lost 7 bases, and 16 bases had no gene match. The CDR3 length is 19 residues. The germline CDR1 and CDR2 sequences are MNHNS and SASEGT. The CDR3 region has the DNA TGTGCCAGCAAGAGGGGGACTAGCGGGAGAAAAAGAACCCCCTACGAGCAGTACTTC. It yields the protein CASKRGTSGRKRTPYEQYF.

The gene calls are TRBV20-1 and TRBJ1-1; perhaps TRBD1 as D (6 bases). Germline V gene lookup returns CDR1 DFQATT and CDR2 SNEGSKA (reference sequence). The V gene lost 6 bases and the J gene lost 8 bases, with 13 bases spanning the gap. The CDR3 runs to 11 residues. The CDR3 bases are TGCAGTGCGAAGGGGGTGGAGGAAGCTTTCTTT. Translation gives CSAKGVEEAFF.

The V call is TRBV7-3, the J call TRBJ2-3; TRBD2 matches 10 bases. This CDR3 region has 18 residues. V dropped 0 bases and J dropped 1; count of bases not matched to a gene: 7. Germline values: CDR1 SGHTA, CDR2 FQGTGA. This CDR3 reads CASSLTASGSVRTDTQYF. Written as DNA, the CDR3 is TGTGCCAGCAGCTTAACGGCTAGCGGGAGTGTCCGCACAGATACGCAGTATTTT.

The chain links TRBV7-2 to TRBJ2-5; D is uncertain. This CDR3 spans 13 amino acids. Germline lookup yields CDR1 SGHTA and CDR2 FQGNSA. V gave up 5 bases and J gave up 5 bases, with 12 bases separating them. CDR3 residues: CASSRFTAETQYF. CDR3 coding DNA: TGTGCCAGCAGCCGATTCACCGCGGAGACCCAGTACTTC.

The table lists this clonotype with a few counts. CDR3 sequence (DNA): TGCAGTGTAAAGAGGGGTGGATGGGCTTTCTTT. Translation: CSVKRGGWAFF. The genes are TRBV20-1 and TRBJ1-1; the D gene is possibly TRBD1 (5 bases). This CDR3 contains 11 residues. Trimming took off 7 bases at V and 11 bases at J, with 17 bases between the two ends. CDR1 and CDR2 (germline): DFQATT, SNEGSKA (reference sequence).

The J gene is TRBJ1-1, the V gene TRBV9; unclear D gene. This CDR3 has 14 amino acids. V lost 0 bases and J 2 bases, leaving 8 bases between the germline ends. CDR1 and CDR2 (germline): SGDLS, YYNGEE. The CDR3 DNA follows: TGTGCCAGCAGCGTAGGGTCGGTTAACACTGAAGCTTTCTTT. Encoded protein: CASSVGSVNTEAFF.

J is TRBJ2-7 and V is TRBV6-1, with 11 nucleotides matching TRBD2. Germline loops: CDR1 MNHNS, CDR2 SASEGT. CDR3 length: 18 residues. Losses at the gene ends were 6 bases for V and 2 bases for J; bases not matched to a gene: 15. CDR3 amino acids: CASSISLRGLAEPYEQYF. The CDR3 region has the DNA TGTGCCAGCAGCATTTCCCTCCGGGGACTAGCGGAACCCTACGAGCAGTACTTC.

V is TRBV6-1 and J is TRBJ1-1; weak D call: TRBD1 (6 bases). The CDR3 extends over 15 amino acids. V was shortened by 3 bases and J by 5 bases, with 16 bases between the two germline ends. Germline lookup yields CDR1 MNHNS and CDR2 SASEGT. The CDR3 protein is CASSEGVGGGTEAFF. The CDR3 bases are TGTGCCAGCAGTGAGGGCGTGGGAGGGGGTACTGAAGCTTTCTTT.